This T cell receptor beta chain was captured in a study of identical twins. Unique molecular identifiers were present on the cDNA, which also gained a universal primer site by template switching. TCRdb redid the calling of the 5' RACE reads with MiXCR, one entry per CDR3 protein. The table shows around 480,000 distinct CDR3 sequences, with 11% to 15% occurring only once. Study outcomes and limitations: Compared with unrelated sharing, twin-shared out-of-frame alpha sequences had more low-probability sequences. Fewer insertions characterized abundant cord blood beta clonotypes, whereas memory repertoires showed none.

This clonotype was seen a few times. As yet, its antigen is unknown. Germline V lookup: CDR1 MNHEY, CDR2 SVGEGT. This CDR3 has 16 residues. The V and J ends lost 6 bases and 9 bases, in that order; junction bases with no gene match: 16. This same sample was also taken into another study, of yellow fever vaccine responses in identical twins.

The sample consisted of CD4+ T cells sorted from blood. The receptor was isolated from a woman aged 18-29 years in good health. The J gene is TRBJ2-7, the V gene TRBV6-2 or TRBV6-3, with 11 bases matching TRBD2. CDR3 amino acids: CASSPLTSGGSLRQYF. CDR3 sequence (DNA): TGTGCCAGCAGCCCCCTCACTAGCGGGGGCTCTCTGCGGCAGTACTTC.